The 20 T cell receptor beta chains listed next were all sequenced from one sample in a study of T cell responses to AZD1222 COVID-19 vaccine. Measured with immunoSEQ multiplex PCR; TCRdb has only the in-frame clones, and not every one. This sample has about 92,000 clones, with over 75% found just once. The sample consisted of peripheral blood, taken on day 0 of AZD1222 vaccination. These TCRs come from an adult in good health.

This chain connects TRBV24-1 to TRBJ1-2; the match to TRBD1 covers 8 bases. Trimming cost V 7 bases and J 0 bases; bases outside gene matches: 6. Germline loops: CDR1 KGHDR, CDR2 SFDVKD. This CDR3 is 15 amino acids long. The CDR3 reads CATSRQGIANYGYTF. CDR3 nucleotide sequence: TGTGCCACCAGCAGACAGGGGATAGCTAACTATGGCTACACCTTC.

V usage is TRBV5-1 and J usage is TRBJ1-1, with a tentative D call TRBD1 (5 bases). The germline V gene has CDR1 SGHRS and CDR2 YFSETQ. This CDR3 contains 14 residues. Trimming shortened V by 1 base and J by 5 bases, and 12 bases separated the two germline ends. CDR3 DNA sequence: TGCGCCAGCAGCTTGAAACGGGGCTTGACTGAAGCTTTCTTT. Protein sequence: CASSLKRGLTEAFF.

The chain has TRBV21-1 and TRBJ1-2; TRBD1, as called in the table, went unchecked against the DNA. TRBV21-1 is a known pseudogene. The CDR3 is made up of 17 amino acids. Here the CDR3 DNA reads TGTGCCAGATATCGGGACAGGCCAACGGAGGGCAACTATGGCTACACCTTC. This encodes CARYRDRPTEGNYGYTF.

CDR3 in DNA: TGTGCCAGCAGTTTGGGGCAGCCCAAGCAGTACTTC. It translates to CASSLGQPKQYF. The chain recombines TRBV28 with TRBJ2-7, with D perhaps matching TRBD1 (5 bases). This CDR3 has 12 residues. Trimming removed 3 bases at V and 8 bases at J, with 11 bases between. The V gene's germline CDR1 is MDHEN and CDR2 SYDVKM.

The chain links TRBV18 to TRBJ2-1; D is uncertain. Germline V lookup: CDR1 KGHSH, CDR2 LQKENI. With 0 bases removed from V and 6 bases from J, the gap between germline ends came to 9 bases. The CDR3 consists of 14 residues. CDR3 nucleotide sequence: TGTGCCAGCTCACCACCGTTGACTTTCAATGAGCAGTTCTTC. This translates into CASSPPLTFNEQFF. Looking up the rest from reference TRBV18 and TRBJ2-1 gives the full variable domain: NAGVMQNPRHLVRRRGQEARLRCSPMKGHSHVYWYRQLPEEGLKFMVYLQKENIIDESGMPKERFSAEFPKEGPSILRIQQVVRGDSAAYFCASSPPLTFNEQFFGPGTRLTVL.

V and J are TRBV7-2 and TRBJ1-6; 7 positions match TRBD1. The germline gives CDR1 SGHTA, CDR2 FQGNSA. V lost 2 bases, J lost 9 bases, and 7 bases stayed unmatched. The CDR3 runs 15 residues. The CDR3 DNA is TGTGCCAGCAGCTTATCTTCAGGGGGGGCTTCACCCCTCCACTTT. Translation: CASSLSSGGASPLHF.

This chain joins TRBV7-8 and TRBJ2-7; D call uncertain. Germline V gene lookup returns CDR1 SGHVS and CDR2 FQNEAQ. The CDR3 runs to 14 residues. V dropped 1 base and J dropped 3 bases, with 10 bases sitting between them. CDR3 sequence reads: CASSLGPENYEQYF. The CDR3 DNA reads as TGTGCCAGCAGCTTAGGACCTGAAAACTACGAGCAGTACTTC.

The genes are TRBV29-1 and TRBJ1-2; perhaps TRBD1 as D (6 bases). V lost 4 bases and J 3 bases, leaving 15 bases between the germline ends. Germline CDR1 and CDR2: SQVTM and ANQGSEA. The CDR3 is 14 amino acids. CDR3 amino acids: CSVGLDRRDYGYTF. The CDR3 DNA reads TGCAGCGTTGGCCTTGACAGGAGGGACTATGGCTACACCTTC.

CDR3 coding DNA: TGCAGCGCCCGGGAGCAGGGGGGCACAGATACGCAGTATTTT. It is translated as CSAREQGGTDTQYF. This chain uses TRBV29-1 with TRBJ2-3, with D possibly matching TRBD1 (7 bases). Per germline, CDR1 SQVTM and CDR2 ANQGSEA. V was shortened by 7 bases and J by 1 base, with 15 bases between the two germline ends. The CDR3 is 14 residues long.

The chain is built from TRBV5-1 and TRBJ2-1, with D maybe TRBD2 (5 bases). CDR1 and CDR2 (germline): SGHRS, YFSETQ. V was shortened by 3 bases and J by 5 bases, with 15 bases between the two germline ends. CDR3 length: 15 amino acids. This CDR3 is CASSSVLALNNEQFF. CDR3 in DNA: TGCGCCAGCAGCTCGGTCCTAGCCTTAAACAATGAGCAGTTCTTC.

This chain uses TRBV7-2 with TRBJ1-5, with D unresolved. V lost 0 bases and J lost 1, with 7 bases in between. The CDR3 is 15 amino acids. The V gene's germline CDR1 is SGHTA and CDR2 FQGNSA. CDR3 in amino acids: CASSLAARSNQPQHF. CDR3 coding DNA: TGTGCCAGCAGCTTAGCTGCGAGGAGCAATCAGCCCCAGCATTTT.

V is TRBV19 and J is TRBJ2-3; TRBD2 aligns across 8 bases. The CDR3 loop spans 16 amino acids. CDR1 and CDR2 (germline): LNHDA, SQIVND (reference sequence). Trimming took 3 bases from V and 2 from J; bases not matched to a gene: 7. The CDR3 spells CASSMASGSFTDTQYF. The CDR3 DNA is TGTGCCAGTAGTATGGCTAGCGGGTCCTTCACAGATACGCAGTATTTT. Full variable domain (outside the CDR3, taken from reference TRBV19 and TRBJ2-3): DGGITQSPKYLFRKEGQNVTLSCEQNLNHDAMYWYRQDPGQGLRLIYYSQIVNDFQKGDIAEGYSVSREKKESFPLTVTSAQKNPTAFYLCASSMASGSFTDTQYFGPGTRLTVL.

The V gene is TRBV6-1, the J gene TRBJ2-1; the D call may be TRBD1 or TRBD2 (5 bases each). V was cut by 1 base and J by 4 bases, with 11 bases left in between. This CDR3 is built from 15 residues. Germline-derived CDR1 and CDR2 are MNHNS and SASEGT. The CDR3 coding sequence is TGTGCCAGCAGTGAAGAACTAGAGGGGTACAATGAGCAGTTCTTC. Protein sequence: CASSEELEGYNEQFF.

The chain joins TRBV10-2 to TRBJ2-2; no clear D. V was cut by 0 bases and J by 6 bases, with 17 bases left in between. The CDR3 spans 17 residues. Per the germline V gene, CDR1 is WSHSY and CDR2 is SAAADI. CDR3 residues: CASSESISLGIAGELFF. CDR3 bases: TGCGCCAGCAGTGAGTCGATCTCCCTAGGAATAGCCGGGGAGCTGTTTTTT.

The V call is TRBV5-1, the J call TRBJ2-3; tentative D call: TRBD2 (5 bases). Germline values: CDR1 SGHRS, CDR2 YFSETQ. With 4 bases removed from V and 1 base from J, the gap between germline ends came to 10 bases. There are 14 residues in the CDR3. CDR3 nucleotides: TGCGCCAGCAGCGGCGGGTTTGGCACAGATACGCAGTATTTT. Translation gives CASSGGFGTDTQYF. The whole variable domain, filled in from reference TRBV5-1 and TRBJ2-3, reads KAGVTQTPRYLIKTRGQQVTLSCSPISGHRSVSWYQQTPGQGLQFLFEYFSETQRNKGNFPGRFSGRQFSNSRSEMNVSTLELGDSALYLCASSGGFGTDTQYFGPGTRLTVL.

This rearrangement joins TRBV11-2 to TRBJ2-1, with 7 bases that match TRBD2. Unmatched junction bases numbered 9, after V lost 5 bases and J lost 5 bases. The germline V gene has CDR1 SGHAT and CDR2 FQNNGV. The length of the CDR3 is 15 residues. In nucleotides, the CDR3 is TGTGCCAGCAGCCCGAAAGCGGGAAGGGACAATGAGCAGTTCTTC. Its protein product is CASSPKAGRDNEQFF.

The chain joins TRBV19 to TRBJ1-6, with no clear D. Trimming left V 7 bases short and J 7 bases short, with 11 bases between. Germline lookup yields CDR1 LNHDA and CDR2 SQIVND (reference sequence). The CDR3 has 13 residues. CDR3 protein: CASTALGNSPLHF. The CDR3 coding sequence is TGTGCCAGTACCGCACTTGGGAATTCACCCCTCCACTTT. Looking up the rest from reference TRBV19 and TRBJ1-6 gives the full variable domain: DGGITQSPKYLFRKEGQNVTLSCEQNLNHDAMYWYRQDPGQGLRLIYYSQIVNDFQKGDIAEGYSVSREKKESFPLTVTSAQKNPTAFYLCASTALGNSPLHFGNGTRLTVT.

This chain connects TRBV7-2 to TRBJ2-2; D is unclear. Trimming removed 1 base at V and 3 bases at J, with 0 bases between. The germline CDR1 and CDR2 sequences are SGHTA and FQGNSA. The CDR3 contains 12 residues. Here the CDR3 reads CASSLDTGELFF. The CDR3 DNA reads TGTGCCAGCAGCTTAGACACCGGGGAGCTGTTTTTT. The full variable domain, in which reference TRBV7-2 and TRBJ2-2 provide the parts outside the CDR3, is GAGVSQSPSNKVTEKGKDVELRCDPISGHTALYWYRQSLGQGLEFLIYFQGNSAPDKSGLPSDRFSAERTGGSVSTLTIQRTQQEDSAVYLCASSLDTGELFFGEGSRLTVL.

The V and J genes are TRBV6-5 and TRBJ1-4; D is unresolved. CDR1 is MNHEY, CDR2 SVGAGI, per germline. The length of the CDR3 is 14 residues. Trimming removed 4 bases from V and 8 bases from J, with 14 bases in between. The DNA for the CDR3 is TGTGCCAGCAGTTCCTTGACCCTCGGGGAAAAACTGTTTTTT. It codes for CASSSLTLGEKLFF.

The CDR3 DNA is TGTGCCATCAGATCCGCGACTAATGAAAAACTGTTTTTT. Amino acids: CAIRSATNEKLFF. This chain uses TRBV10-3 with TRBJ1-4; no firm D call. The CDR3 contains 13 residues. Germline CDR1 ENHRY, CDR2 SYGVKD. Between the trimmed V and J ends, which lost 6 bases and 2 bases, there was a span of 7 bases.